The next 23 T cell receptor beta chains were all read from a single sample in a study of early T cells in non-severe SARS-CoV-2 infection (dated by TCRdb to the early 2020s). Receptor libraries were prepared by 5' RACE. TCRdb shows the sequencer as NextSeq 500. Using fastp trimming at Q25 and MiXCR clonotype assembly, TCRdb reanalyzed the public sequencing data and kept in-frame beta chains. Rows with a matching CDR3 protein are joined into one entry that keeps the most common DNA and genes. This sample comprises about 100,000 distinct CDR3 sequences, approximately 13% of them detected only once. The top ten constitute about 2.3% of the sample. Sample: whole blood. The receptors derive from an adult who was a healthcare worker with PCR-confirmed SARS-CoV-2 infection or an uninfected control (not recorded which).

This clonotype was picked up many times. This chain connects TRBV28 to TRBJ1-2; TRBD1 is a possible D gene (6 bases). The germline V gene encodes CDR1 MDHEN and CDR2 SYDVKM. V lost 7 bases to trimming and J lost 13 bases, with 19 bases between them. The CDR3 spans 12 residues. In DNA form, the CDR3 reads TGTGCCAGCACCACTTCGGACAGAGGGCGCACCTTC. Translated: CASTTSDRGRTF.

A few counts support this clonotype. V gene TRBV28 combines with J gene TRBJ1-6, with D perhaps TRBD1 (5 bases). V dropped 9 bases and J dropped 7 bases, with 13 bases sitting between them. This CDR3 comprises 13 residues. CDR1 and CDR2 from the germline V gene are MDHEN and SYDVKM. CDR3 bases: TGTGCCAGTCAGGACAACCTAAATTCACCCCTCCACTTT. This codes for CASQDNLNSPLHF. Full variable domain (rest looked up from reference TRBV28 and TRBJ1-6): DVKVTQSSRYLVKRTGEKVFLECVQDMDHENMFWYRQDPGLGLRLIYFSYDVKMKEKGDIPEGYSVSREKKERFSLILESASTNQTSMYLCASQDNLNSPLHFGNGTRLTVT.

The genes are TRBV7-2 and TRBJ2-2; 7 bases align to TRBD1. With 2 bases clipped from V and 8 bases from J, the junction kept 11 bases outside the gene matches. The CDR3 extends over 16 amino acids. Germline lookup yields CDR1 SGHTA and CDR2 FQGNSA. The CDR3, as DNA: TGTGCCAGCAGCTTATACGAGGACAGGCTCGAGGGGGAGCTGTTTTTT. Translating it yields CASSLYEDRLEGELFF.

This clonotype was seen many times. The CDR3 DNA sequence: TGTGCCAGCAGCCTGACAGGCTCTAATGAAAAACTGTTTTTT. It yields the protein CASSLTGSNEKLFF. This chain joins TRBV2 and TRBJ1-4; possible D gene TRBD1, 6 bases. The CDR3 contains 14 residues. V was clipped by 6 bases and J by 3 bases, with 11 bases between them. Germline CDR1 is SNHLY and CDR2 is FYNNEI.

This sequence joins TRBV4-3 and TRBJ1-4; 9 bases align to TRBD1. Germline CDR1 and CDR2: LGHNA and YSLEER. The CDR3 consists of 17 residues. The V gene end was trimmed by 5 bases and the J gene end by 5 bases; junction bases not matched to a gene: 12. CDR3 region: CASSGGQGVNRNEKLFF. In DNA form, the CDR3 reads TGCGCCAGCAGCGGGGGACAGGGTGTTAATAGGAATGAAAAACTGTTTTTT.

The V and J genes are TRBV29-1 and TRBJ2-5; D remains ambiguous. The CDR3 spans 12 residues. CDR1 and CDR2 (germline): SQVTM, ANQGSEA. Trimming left V 4 bases short and J 5 bases short, with 11 bases between. Here the CDR3 DNA reads TGCAGCGTTGTGGTAGGGCTGGAGACCCAGTACTTC. The encoded protein is CSVVVGLETQYF.

The J gene is TRBJ2-7, the V gene TRBV12-3 or TRBV12-4, with D perhaps matching TRBD1 (6 bases). This CDR3 is 14 amino acids long. V dropped 4 bases and J dropped 4 bases, with 14 bases sitting between them. Here the CDR3 DNA reads TGTGCCAGCAGTTCCAACCAGGGGCTTTACGAGCAGTACTTC. Its translation: CASSSNQGLYEQYF.

This chain connects TRBV5-4 to TRBJ2-3; D may be TRBD1 (6 bases). The germline gives CDR1 SGHNT, CDR2 YYREEE (reference sequence). The CDR3 totals 16 residues. Trimming shortened V by 4 bases and J by 3 bases, and 18 bases separated the two germline ends. CDR3 DNA sequence: TGTGCCAGCAGCCGTCCGGGACAAGGGATTACAGATACGCAGTATTTT. This translates into CASSRPGQGITDTQYF.

This clonotype was detected many times. The chain uses TRBV18 and TRBJ1-1; no definite D call. CDR3 length equals 13 residues. The V and J ends lost 4 bases and 3 bases respectively, with 9 bases between them. The germline gives CDR1 KGHSH, CDR2 LQKENI. CDR3 DNA: TGTGCCAGCTCACACAAGGAGGACACTGAAGCTTTCTTT. Translation: CASSHKEDTEAFF.

This clonotype occurred many times. The chain employs TRBV19 and TRBJ2-6; D not resolved. Trimming took 7 bases from V and 3 from J, leaving 13 bases between them. The CDR3 is 15 amino acids. The V gene's germline CDR1 is LNHDA and CDR2 SQIVND (reference sequence). The CDR3 here is CASKGRIFGANVLTF. The CDR3 DNA sequence: TGTGCCAGTAAAGGCAGAATCTTTGGGGCCAACGTCCTGACTTTC. The entire variable domain, with the rest obtained from reference TRBV19 and TRBJ2-6, is as follows: DGGITQSPKYLFRKEGQNVTLSCEQNLNHDAMYWYRQDPGQGLRLIYYSQIVNDFQKGDIAEGYSVSREKKESFPLTVTSAQKNPTAFYLCASKGRIFGANVLTFGAGSRLTVL.

This clonotype was found a few times. V and J are TRBV11-2 and TRBJ2-7; D is perhaps TRBD1 or TRBD2 (5 bases each). With 5 bases removed from V and 7 bases from J, the gap between germline ends came to 21 bases. Germline V gene lookup returns CDR1 SGHAT and CDR2 FQNNGV. The CDR3 extends over 15 amino acids. In DNA form, the CDR3 reads TGTGCCAGCAGCCCTATCCGGGACGGCCTGTGGGAGCAGTACTTC. It codes for CASSPIRDGLWEQYF.

For this clonotype: A much larger clone differs from this one at a single base, so this may be a read error. The chain combines TRBV2 with TRBJ2-4; the D is unclear. This CDR3 region has 15 residues. V lost 7 bases to trimming and J lost 0 bases, with 13 bases between them. The germline gives CDR1 SNHLY, CDR2 FYNNEI. The DNA for the CDR3 is TGTGCCAGCAAAGGAACGATTCCAGCCAAAAACATTCAGTACTTC. This sequence encodes CASKGTIPAKNIQYF.

The chain couples TRBV9 to TRBJ2-1, with TRBD2 matching over 13 bases. CDR1 and CDR2 from the germline V gene are SGDLS and YYNGEE. The CDR3 totals 16 residues. V shed 3 bases, J shed 5 bases, and the junction held 5 bases outside the gene matches. CDR3 amino acids: CASSARLAGGNNEQFF. The DNA of the CDR3 is TGTGCCAGCAGCGCCAGACTAGCGGGGGGTAACAATGAGCAGTTCTTC.

The V gene is TRBV29-1, the J gene TRBJ1-1, with no clear D. Germline CDR1 and CDR2: SQVTM and ANQGSEA. Deletions cut 6 bases from V and 5 bases from J, with 13 bases between. CDR3 length: 12 residues. The CDR3 nucleotides are TGCAGCGTACCCGGGCCGGGGACTGAAGCTTTCTTT. This codes for CSVPGPGTEAFF.

This clonotype was detected many times. The chain recombines TRBV4-1 with TRBJ1-5; a possible D gene is TRBD1 (5 bases). CDR3 length: 16 residues. Trimming cost V 4 bases and J 3 bases, with 16 bases left between them. Germline V gene lookup returns CDR1 MGHRA and CDR2 YSYEKL. CDR3 region: CASSRETGAVNQPQHF. The CDR3 DNA reads as TGCGCCAGCAGCCGAGAAACAGGTGCGGTCAATCAGCCCCAGCATTTT.

V usage is TRBV29-1 and J usage is TRBJ2-3; D is unclear. V dropped 3 bases and J dropped 6 bases, with 16 bases sitting between them. This CDR3 is 14 amino acids long. Looked up from germline, CDR1 is SQVTM and CDR2 is ANQGSEA. CDR3 bases: TGCAGCGTTGAGGGTCAGAGCAAGGGTGATACGCAGTATTTT. Translating it yields CSVEGQSKGDTQYF.

In regard to this clonotype: A much larger clone lies a single base off, so this may be a read error. This chain uses TRBV28 with TRBJ2-3; 7 bases match TRBD2. The CDR3 length is 16 residues. Germline CDR1 MDHEN, CDR2 SYDVKM. This CDR3 is CVSLPPSGIPTDTQYF. The CDR3 coding sequence is TGTGTCAGTCTCCCACCAAGCGGGATCCCCACAGATACGCAGTATTTT.

In its sample, this clonotype was seen many times. V usage is TRBV5-4 and J usage is TRBJ2-1, with a tentative D call TRBD2 (7 bases). The CDR3 runs 14 residues. The V and J ends lost 4 bases and 8 bases respectively, with 16 bases between them. CDR1 SGHNT and CDR2 YYREEE come from the germline V gene (reference sequence). Written as DNA, the CDR3 is TGTGCCAGCAGCCACCCTGGGGGGGGCTATGAGCAGTTCTTC. This sequence encodes CASSHPGGGYEQFF.

This clonotype was counted only a few times. The CDR3 protein is CASSRTGREETQYF. The CDR3 region has the DNA TGTGCCAGCAGCCGGACAGGGAGAGAAGAGACCCAGTACTTC. This sequence joins TRBV6-2 or TRBV6-3 and TRBJ2-5, with TRBD1 identical over 8 bases. The CDR3 is 14 residues long. Germline-derived CDR1 and CDR2 are MNHEY and SVGEGT. V was clipped by 6 bases and J by 3 bases; unmatched bases: 6.

This sequence joins TRBV6-5 and TRBJ1-2, with 7 bases aligning to TRBD1. This CDR3 region has 11 residues. Germline CDR1 reads MNHEY; CDR2 reads SVGAGI. After removal of 6 bases from V and 10 bases from J, the junction contained 5 bases not matched to a gene. The CDR3 is CASRRDRAYTF. In nucleotides, the CDR3 is TGTGCCAGCAGGCGGGACAGAGCCTACACCTTC.

This clonotype was seen ten or more times. V gene TRBV19 combines with J gene TRBJ2-1, with 8 bases fitting TRBD1. Looked up from germline, CDR1 is LNHDA and CDR2 is SQIVND (reference sequence). V dropped 7 bases and J dropped 6; count of bases not matched to a gene: 17. This CDR3 comprises 17 residues. This chain's CDR3 is CASTSGFPGQGGNEQFF. CDR3 DNA sequence: TGTGCCAGTACCTCTGGCTTCCCAGGACAGGGAGGCAATGAGCAGTTCTTC.

CDR3 DNA: TGCAGTGCTAGAGACCATTTCGACAGCCTGAACACTGAAGCTTTCTTT. It translates to CSARDHFDSLNTEAFF. V usage is TRBV20-1 and J usage is TRBJ1-1, with D maybe TRBD1 (5 bases). This CDR3 is 16 amino acids long. The V and J ends lost 0 bases and 0 bases respectively, with 14 bases between them. CDR1 and CDR2 (germline): DFQATT, SNEGSKA (reference sequence).

V is TRBV18 and J is TRBJ2-1, with 9 bases that match TRBD2. V was clipped by 3 bases and J by 6 bases; unmatched bases: 6. CDR1 is KGHSH, CDR2 LQKENI, per germline. The CDR3 extends over 15 amino acids. CDR3 sequence reads: CASSPLAGGSNEQFF. CDR3 nucleotides: TGTGCCAGCTCACCTCTCGCGGGGGGGAGCAATGAGCAGTTCTTC. Variable domain in full (rest from reference TRBV18 and TRBJ2-1): NAGVMQNPRHLVRRRGQEARLRCSPMKGHSHVYWYRQLPEEGLKFMVYLQKENIIDESGMPKERFSAEFPKEGPSILRIQQVVRGDSAAYFCASSPLAGGSNEQFFGPGTRLTVL.